This TCR beta chain was found in a study of human T cells and chemical hapten exposure (dated by TCRdb to about 2021). Study-level background: For sensitization, 2% DPC in acetone was applied to an approximately 2 cm by approximately 2 cm area of upper inner arm skin. Weekly therapeutic DPC doses were additionally applied to the scalp of patients throughout the roughly 25-week study period. Patch testing on the upper back used Finn chambers containing 0.01% DPC, with scoring done after 6 days according to International Contact Dermatitis Research Group standards. Alopecia areata with under or over 50% scalp involvement, alopecia totalis and alopecia universalis were represented in the patient cohort, which was mostly female. The libraries were sequenced as a pool, and the TCR yield per sample differed mostly because of small variations in library volumes within the pool. Peripheral blood TCR repertoire changes were tracked in vivo in alopecia patients during primary and secondary sensitization to the hapten diphenylcyclopropenone (DPC). Patient blood was sampled pre-sensitization (week 0) and at 2, 6 and about 24 weeks after DPC sensitization. Roughly 30 alopecia patients provided blood for TCR sequencing at one to four time points (pre-sensitization, 2, 6 and 24 weeks). The paper as a whole reports these results and caveats: DPC sensitization did not change the number of TCRs with a frequency above 1 in 1000, and there was no evidence of changes in global repertoire structure. A positive correlation was found between the number of PT1 expanded TCRs and patch test score, with significance reached at thresholds 8, 16 and 32 but not 4. Compared with pre-sensitization or healthy control sets, expanded TCRs formed significantly more large CDR3 similarity clusters, which is consistent with antigen-driven responses. Repeated subsampling changed both the strength of the expansion versus patch-test correlation and the threshold at which that correlation became significant. All patients had alopecia, a presumed autoimmune disease, so their immune response might differ from that of healthy individuals.

This clonotype was counted at least ten times. Its antigen is unknown. Within one base of it there is no much larger clone, and no base qualities were kept. Taken with the paper, the label for time point translates to: pre-sensitization, week 0. The sample's treatment or condition label is to be understood as: therapeutic diphenylcyclopropenone sensitization with weekly scalp DPC. Blood at each patch-test visit was drawn before the patch test was applied. Eligible patients were aged 18 to 70, diagnosed with alopecia, deemed suitable for DPC therapy, and excluded if pregnant. Total RNA was extracted from unfractionated whole blood collected in Tempus Blood RNA tubes. Between the V and J ends, shortened by 5 bases and 6 bases respectively, the junction contains 17 bases. Spanning cysteine to phenylalanine, the CDR3 consists of 15 amino acids. Kept here is only the CDR3 DNA, which spans 45 bases and is read in frame from base 1. In the germline V gene (reference sequence), CDR1 corresponds to MNHNY and CDR2 to SVGAGI.

The library relied on RACE. Sequencing took place on a NextSeq 500. During library preparation, unique molecular identifiers were attached to individual cDNA molecules so that TCRs could be counted quantitatively and reproducibly. From each blood RNA sample, both TCR alpha and TCR beta chains were sequenced. The original methods were these. The median number of TCRs per sample was roughly 98,000, ranging from 23,224 to 690,600. The Decombinator software suite was used to annotate V, J and CDR3 in the TCR reads. For PS versus PT1 abundance plots, all samples were subsampled to the same number of TCRs (28,000). TCRs were defined as expanded if absent before sensitization and observed at least eight times at the 2-week time point. The public reads were run again by TCRdb, first through fastp at Q25 and then through MiXCR, and only productive beta chains were kept. Records with the same CDR3 protein are collapsed into one entry carrying the most frequent genes and DNA. Clone size and V and J calls follow TCRdb, not the original study. The sample profile shows over 85,000 distinct CDR3 sequences; 10% to 14% of them were found once. The top ten clones comprise about 3% of the sample.

Recombination linked TRBV6-6 to TRBJ1-5; the D segment could be TRBD1, given 5 matching bases. The source was whole blood, collected in connection with sensitization to the hapten diphenylcyclopropenone (DPC). This clonotype was obtained from an older woman with alopecia areata. Some clones in this sample may be carry-over from other donors' samples. The DNA is as follows: TGTGCCAGCAGTCTCGGGACCGCAGGGTTTCAGCCCCAGCATTTT. This gives the protein CASSLGTAGFQPQHF.